The rows below give T cell receptor beta chains drawn from one sample of a study of blood T cell repertoires in COVID-19. The data were produced by immunoSEQ multiplex PCR, yet TCRdb's version contains in-frame clones alone and is incomplete. The table records approximately 51,000 clones, around 86% of them present only once. The specimen sequenced was peripheral blood. The receptors shown here come from a man aged 45-65 years with active COVID-19. Both conserved end residues are part of each CDR3. The order of the fields is clone size, D gene, V gene, J gene, CDR3 protein, CDR3 DNA. D genes are given only for firm matches. Rows give clone size only sometimes, using once, few, many, or a class for an expanded clone.

clone size: .
D gene: TRBD1
V gene: TRBV11-3
J gene: TRBJ2-7
CDR3 protein: CASSLGQGADEQYF
CDR3 DNA: TGTGCCAGCAGCTTAGGACAGGGGGCAGACGAGCAGTACTTC

clone size: .
D gene: .
V gene: TRBV6-4
J gene: TRBJ2-5
CDR3 protein: CASSDGQSQETQYF
CDR3 DNA: TGTGCCAGCAGTGACGGGCAATCCCAAGAGACCCAGTACTTC

clone size: .
D gene: .
V gene: TRBV7-2
J gene: TRBJ1-5
CDR3 protein: CASSPPRGLGNQPQHF
CDR3 DNA: TGTGCCAGCAGCCCCCCCAGAGGCTTGGGCAATCAGCCCCAGCATTTT

clone size: .
D gene: .
V gene: TRBV2
J gene: TRBJ1-3
CDR3 protein: CASSESPGFNTIYF
CDR3 DNA: TGTGCCAGCAGTGAATCCCCGGGTTTCAACACCATATATTTT

clone size: .
D gene: TRBD1
V gene: TRBV5-5
J gene: TRBJ1-2
CDR3 protein: CASAEDRGLLGYTF
CDR3 DNA: TGTGCCAGCGCAGAGGACAGGGGGCTGCTCGGCTACACCTTC

clone size: .
D gene: .
V gene: TRBV7-9
J gene: TRBJ2-3
CDR3 protein: CASSLESGFTDTQYF
CDR3 DNA: TGTGCCAGCAGCTTGGAGAGCGGCTTCACAGATACGCAGTATTTT

clone size: .
D gene: .
V gene: TRBV27
J gene: TRBJ2-7
CDR3 protein: CASSSPSAGKGVEQYF
CDR3 DNA: TGTGCCAGCAGTTCTCCGTCAGCAGGAAAAGGGGTCGAGCAGTACTTC

clone size: .
D gene: .
V gene: TRBV11-2
J gene: TRBJ2-7
CDR3 protein: CASSLVAGLGEQYF
CDR3 DNA: TGTGCCAGCAGCTTAGTGGCAGGACTCGGCGAGCAGTACTTC

clone size: .
D gene: .
V gene: TRBV6-5
J gene: TRBJ1-3
CDR3 protein: CASSSSLDTIYF
CDR3 DNA: TGTGCCAGCAGCTCTTCTCTTGACACCATATATTTT

clone size: .
D gene: TRBD2
V gene: TRBV2
J gene: TRBJ2-5
CDR3 protein: CQTGGIDQETQYF
CDR3 DNA: TGTCAAACCGGGGGGATCGACCAAGAGACCCAGTACTTC

clone size: .
D gene: TRBD2
V gene: TRBV25-1
J gene: TRBJ2-7
CDR3 protein: CASSGRGSSYEQYF
CDR3 DNA: TGTGCCAGCAGCGGGAGGGGGAGCTCCTACGAGCAGTACTTC

clone size: few
D gene: TRBD1
V gene: TRBV5-1
J gene: TRBJ2-5
CDR3 protein: CASSWADRDPRTQYF
CDR3 DNA: TGCGCCAGCAGTTGGGCTGACAGGGACCCAAGGACCCAGTACTTC

clone size: .
D gene: TRBD1
V gene: TRBV19
J gene: TRBJ1-5
CDR3 protein: CASSPWTGLSNQPQHF
CDR3 DNA: TGTGCCAGTAGTCCCTGGACAGGGTTGAGCAATCAGCCCCAGCATTTT

clone size: once
D gene: .
V gene: TRBV10-3
J gene: TRBJ1-1
CDR3 protein: CAISRIGQSGEAFF
CDR3 DNA: TGTGCCATCAGTCGGATTGGACAGTCCGGTGAAGCTTTCTTT

clone size: .
D gene: .
V gene: TRBV5-1
J gene: TRBJ1-1
CDR3 protein: CASSLMFQGVDTEAFF
CDR3 DNA: TGCGCCAGCAGCTTGATGTTCCAGGGTGTAGATACTGAAGCTTTCTTT

clone size: once
D gene: .
V gene: TRBV4-3
J gene: TRBJ2-6
CDR3 protein: CASSHGGLSGANVLTF
CDR3 DNA: TGCGCCAGCAGCCATGGGGGACTCTCTGGGGCCAACGTCCTGACTTTC

clone size: .
D gene: .
V gene: TRBV3-1/TRBV3-2
J gene: TRBJ2-7
CDR3 protein: CASSHRGEQYF
CDR3 DNA: TGTGCCAGCAGCCACAGGGGCGAGCAGTACTTC

clone size: .
D gene: TRBD1
V gene: TRBV6-4
J gene: TRBJ1-1
CDR3 protein: CASSDSTGGYTEAFF
CDR3 DNA: TGTGCCAGCAGTGACTCTACAGGGGGCTACACTGAAGCTTTCTTT